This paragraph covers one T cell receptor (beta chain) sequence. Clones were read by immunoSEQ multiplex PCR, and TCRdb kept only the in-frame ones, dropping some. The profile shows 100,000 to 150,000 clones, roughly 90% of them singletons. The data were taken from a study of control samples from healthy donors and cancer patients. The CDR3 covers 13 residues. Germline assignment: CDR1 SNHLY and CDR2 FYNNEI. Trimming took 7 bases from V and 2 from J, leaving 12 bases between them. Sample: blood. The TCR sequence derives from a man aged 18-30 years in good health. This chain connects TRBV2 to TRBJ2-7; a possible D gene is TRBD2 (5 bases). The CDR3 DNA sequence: TGTGCCAGCACAGGACTGAGGGCCTACGAGCAGTACTTC. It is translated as CASTGLRAYEQYF.